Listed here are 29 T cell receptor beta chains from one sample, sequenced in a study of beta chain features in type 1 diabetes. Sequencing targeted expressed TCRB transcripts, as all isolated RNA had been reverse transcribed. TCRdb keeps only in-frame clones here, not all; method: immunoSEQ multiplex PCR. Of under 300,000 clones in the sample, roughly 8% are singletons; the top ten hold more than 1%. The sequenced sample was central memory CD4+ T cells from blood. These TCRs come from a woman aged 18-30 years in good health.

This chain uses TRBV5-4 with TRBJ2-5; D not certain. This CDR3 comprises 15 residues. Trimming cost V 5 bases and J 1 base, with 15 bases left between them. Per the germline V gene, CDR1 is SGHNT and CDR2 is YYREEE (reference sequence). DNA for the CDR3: TGTGCCAGCAGGAGGACCAACGCCGCCCAAGAGACCCAGTACTTC. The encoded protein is CASRRTNAAQETQYF.

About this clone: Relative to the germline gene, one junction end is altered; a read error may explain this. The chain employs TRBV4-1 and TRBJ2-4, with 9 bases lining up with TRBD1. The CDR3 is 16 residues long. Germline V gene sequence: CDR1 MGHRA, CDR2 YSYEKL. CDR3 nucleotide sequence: TGTGCCAGCAGAGACTCGGGACAGGGCGCCAAAAACATTCAGTACTTC. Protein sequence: CASRDSGQGAKNIQYF.

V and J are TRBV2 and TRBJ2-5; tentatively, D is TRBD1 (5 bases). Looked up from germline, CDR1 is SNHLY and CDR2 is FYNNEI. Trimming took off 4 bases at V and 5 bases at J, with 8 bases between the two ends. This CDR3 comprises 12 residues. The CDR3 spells CASSAQGETQYF. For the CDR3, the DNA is TGTGCCAGCAGTGCTCAGGGCGAGACCCAGTACTTC.

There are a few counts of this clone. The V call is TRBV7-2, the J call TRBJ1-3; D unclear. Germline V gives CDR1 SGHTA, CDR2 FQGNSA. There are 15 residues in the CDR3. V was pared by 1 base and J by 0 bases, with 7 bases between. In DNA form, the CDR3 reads TGTGCCAGCAGCTTAGGATGGGGCTCTGGAAACACCATATATTTT. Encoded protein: CASSLGWGSGNTIYF.

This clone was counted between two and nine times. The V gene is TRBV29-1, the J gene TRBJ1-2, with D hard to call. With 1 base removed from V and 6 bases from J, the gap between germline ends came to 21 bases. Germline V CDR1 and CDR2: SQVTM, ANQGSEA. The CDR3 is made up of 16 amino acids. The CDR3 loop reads CSVEAILGAGGDGYTF. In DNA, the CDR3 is TGCAGCGTTGAAGCCATTTTAGGCGCCGGTGGGGATGGCTACACCTTC.

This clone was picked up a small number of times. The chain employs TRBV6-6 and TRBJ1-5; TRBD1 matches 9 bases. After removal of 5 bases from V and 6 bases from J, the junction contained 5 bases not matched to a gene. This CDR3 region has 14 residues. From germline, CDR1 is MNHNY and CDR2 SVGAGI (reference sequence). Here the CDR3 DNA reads TGTGCCAGCAGTCCACAGGGGGCGCGTCAGCCCCAGCATTTT. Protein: CASSPQGARQPQHF.

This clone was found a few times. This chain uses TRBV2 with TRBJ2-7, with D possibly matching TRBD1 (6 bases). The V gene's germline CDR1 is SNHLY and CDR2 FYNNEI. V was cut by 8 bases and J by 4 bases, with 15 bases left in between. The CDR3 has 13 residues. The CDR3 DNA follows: TGTGCCAGCTCTACACAGGGTATTTACGAGCAGTACTTC. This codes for CASSTQGIYEQYF. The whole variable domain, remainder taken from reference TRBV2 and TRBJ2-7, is EPEVTQTPSHQVTQMGQEVILRCVPISNHLYFYWYRQILGQKVEFLVSFYNNEISEKSEIFDDQFSVERPDGSNFTLKIRSTKLEDSAMYFCASSTQGIYEQYFGPGTRLTVT.

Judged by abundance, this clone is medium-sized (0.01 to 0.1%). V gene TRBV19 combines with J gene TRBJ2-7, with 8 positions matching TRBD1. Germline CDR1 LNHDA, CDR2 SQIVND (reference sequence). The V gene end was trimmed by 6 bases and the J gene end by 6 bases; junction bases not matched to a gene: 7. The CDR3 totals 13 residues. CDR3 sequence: CASSFGQGGEQYF. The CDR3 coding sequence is TGTGCCAGTAGCTTTGGACAGGGCGGCGAGCAGTACTTC. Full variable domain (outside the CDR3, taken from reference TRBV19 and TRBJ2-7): DGGITQSPKYLFRKEGQNVTLSCEQNLNHDAMYWYRQDPGQGLRLIYYSQIVNDFQKGDIAEGYSVSREKKESFPLTVTSAQKNPTAFYLCASSFGQGGEQYFGPGTRLTVT.

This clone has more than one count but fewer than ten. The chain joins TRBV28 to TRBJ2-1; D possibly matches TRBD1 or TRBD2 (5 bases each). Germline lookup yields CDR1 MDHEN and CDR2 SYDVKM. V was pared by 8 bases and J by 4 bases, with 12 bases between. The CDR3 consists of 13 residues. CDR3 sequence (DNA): TGTGCCAGCGGGGGAACAGATTACAATGAGCAGTTCTTC. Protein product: CASGGTDYNEQFF.

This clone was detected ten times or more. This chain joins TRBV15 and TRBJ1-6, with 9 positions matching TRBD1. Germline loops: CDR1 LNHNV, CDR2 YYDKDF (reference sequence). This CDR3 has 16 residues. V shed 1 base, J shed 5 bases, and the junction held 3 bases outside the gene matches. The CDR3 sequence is CATSRVGTGNNSPLHF. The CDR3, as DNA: TGTGCCACCAGCAGAGTCGGGACAGGGAATAATTCACCCCTCCACTTT. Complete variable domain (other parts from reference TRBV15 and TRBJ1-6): DAMVIQNPRYQVTQFGKPVTLSCSQTLNHNVMYWYQQKSSQAPKLLFHYYDKDFNNEADTPDNFQSRRPNTSFCFLDIRSPGLGDTAMYLCATSRVGTGNNSPLHFGNGTRLTVT.

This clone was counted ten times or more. The CDR3 nucleotides read TGTGCCAGCAGTGAGCCCCTCCTAGTTGGTACAGATACGCAGTATTTT. Its protein product is CASSEPLLVGTDTQYF. The chain is built from TRBV25-1 and TRBJ2-3, with D unresolved. The CDR3 spans 16 residues. The V end lost 3 bases, the J end lost 3 bases, and 16 bases lay between the germline ends. Germline V CDR1 and CDR2: MGHDK, SYGVNS.

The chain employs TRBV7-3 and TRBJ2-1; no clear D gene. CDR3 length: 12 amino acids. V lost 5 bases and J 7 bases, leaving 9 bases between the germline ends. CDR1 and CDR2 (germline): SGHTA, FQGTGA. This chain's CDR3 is CASSLRWNEQFF. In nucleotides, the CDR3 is TGTGCCAGCAGCCTGCGGTGGAATGAGCAGTTCTTC.

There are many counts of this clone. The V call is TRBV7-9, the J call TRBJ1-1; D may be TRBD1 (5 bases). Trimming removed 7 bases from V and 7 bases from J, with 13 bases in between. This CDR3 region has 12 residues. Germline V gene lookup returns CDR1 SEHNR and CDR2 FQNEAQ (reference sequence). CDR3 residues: CASIGAKGEAFF. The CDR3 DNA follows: TGTGCCAGCATAGGGGCGAAAGGTGAAGCTTTCTTT.

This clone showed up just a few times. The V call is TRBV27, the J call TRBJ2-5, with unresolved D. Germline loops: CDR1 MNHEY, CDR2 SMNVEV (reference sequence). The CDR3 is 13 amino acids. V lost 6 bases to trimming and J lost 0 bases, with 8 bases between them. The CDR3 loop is CASSTQNQETQYF. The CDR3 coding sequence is TGTGCCAGCAGCACGCAAAACCAAGAGACCCAGTACTTC.

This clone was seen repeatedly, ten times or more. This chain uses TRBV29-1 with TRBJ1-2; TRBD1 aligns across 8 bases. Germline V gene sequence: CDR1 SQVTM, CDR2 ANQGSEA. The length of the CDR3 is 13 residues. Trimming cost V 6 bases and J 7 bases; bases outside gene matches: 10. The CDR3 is CSVRGDRGVGYTF. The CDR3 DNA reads TGCAGCGTACGCGGTGACAGGGGTGTTGGCTACACCTTC.

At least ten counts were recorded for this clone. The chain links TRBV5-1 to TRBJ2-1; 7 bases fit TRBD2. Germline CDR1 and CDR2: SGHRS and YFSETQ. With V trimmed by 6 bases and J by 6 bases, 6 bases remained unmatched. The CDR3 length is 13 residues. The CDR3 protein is CASNSGALNEQFF. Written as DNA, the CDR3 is TGCGCCAGCAACAGCGGGGCGCTCAATGAGCAGTTCTTC.

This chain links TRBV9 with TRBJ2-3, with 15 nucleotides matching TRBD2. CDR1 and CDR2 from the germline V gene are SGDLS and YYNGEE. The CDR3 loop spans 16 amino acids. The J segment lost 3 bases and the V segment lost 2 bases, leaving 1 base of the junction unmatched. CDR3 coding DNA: TGTGCCAGCAGCGTCGGGACTAGCGGGAGGACAGATACGCAGTATTTT. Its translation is CASSVGTSGRTDTQYF.

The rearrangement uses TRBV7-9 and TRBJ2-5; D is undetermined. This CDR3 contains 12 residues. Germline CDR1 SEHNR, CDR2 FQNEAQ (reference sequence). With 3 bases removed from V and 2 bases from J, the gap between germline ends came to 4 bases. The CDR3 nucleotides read TGTGCCAGCAGCTTGTGGCAAGAGACCCAGTACTTC. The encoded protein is CASSLWQETQYF.

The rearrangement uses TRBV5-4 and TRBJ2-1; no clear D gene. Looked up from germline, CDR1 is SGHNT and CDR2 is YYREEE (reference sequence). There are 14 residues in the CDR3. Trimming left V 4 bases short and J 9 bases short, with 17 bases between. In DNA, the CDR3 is TGTGCCAGCAGCCAAGATGGGTCCGACGGTGAGCAGTTCTTC. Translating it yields CASSQDGSDGEQFF.

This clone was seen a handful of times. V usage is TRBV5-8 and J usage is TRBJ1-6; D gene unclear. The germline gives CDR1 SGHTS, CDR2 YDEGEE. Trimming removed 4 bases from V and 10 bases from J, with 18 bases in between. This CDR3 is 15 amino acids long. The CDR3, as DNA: TGTGCCAGCAGCACAGCTATGTCTGTTGGATCACCCCTCCACTTT. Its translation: CASSTAMSVGSPLHF.

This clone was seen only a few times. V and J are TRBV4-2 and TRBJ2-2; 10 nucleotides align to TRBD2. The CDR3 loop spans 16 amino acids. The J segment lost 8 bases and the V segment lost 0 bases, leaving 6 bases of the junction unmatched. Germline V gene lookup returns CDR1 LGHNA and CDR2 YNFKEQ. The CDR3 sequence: CASSQEGTSVRGELFF. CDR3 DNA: TGTGCCAGCAGCCAAGAGGGGACTAGCGTTAGGGGGGAGCTGTTTTTT.

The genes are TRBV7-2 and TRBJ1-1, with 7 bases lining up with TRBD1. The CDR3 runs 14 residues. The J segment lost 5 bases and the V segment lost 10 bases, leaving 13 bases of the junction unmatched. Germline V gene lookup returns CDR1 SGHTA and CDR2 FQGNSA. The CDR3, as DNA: TGTGCCACCAAATCACGGGACAGTATAACTGAAGCTTTCTTT. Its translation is CATKSRDSITEAFF.

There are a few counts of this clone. The CDR3 DNA follows: TGTGCCAGCAGTTACTGGGACAAGGCTTCACCCCTCCACTTT. Its translation is CASSYWDKASPLHF. This chain uses TRBV6-5 with TRBJ1-6; D possibly corresponds to TRBD1 (6 bases). Germline V CDR1 and CDR2: MNHEY, SVGAGI. The CDR3 sequence is 14 residues long. The V end was cut by 1 base, the J end by 9 bases, with 10 bases between.

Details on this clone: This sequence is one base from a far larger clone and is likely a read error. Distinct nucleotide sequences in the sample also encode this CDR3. The CDR3 bases are TGTGCCTGGAAGATACAGGGGATTAGAGGGGGCTACACCTTC. Protein sequence: CAWKIQGIRGGYTF. The chain recombines TRBV30 with TRBJ1-2; 7 nucleotides match TRBD1. CDR1 GTSNPN and CDR2 SVGIG come from the germline V gene (reference sequence). Trimming at V came to 4 bases and at J to 8 bases, leaving 13 bases not matched to a gene. CDR3 length: 14 amino acids.

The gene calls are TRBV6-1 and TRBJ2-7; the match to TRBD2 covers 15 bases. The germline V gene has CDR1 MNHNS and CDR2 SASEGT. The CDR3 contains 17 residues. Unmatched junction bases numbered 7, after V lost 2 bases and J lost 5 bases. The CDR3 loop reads CASSEQRTSGRADEQYF. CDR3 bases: TGTGCCAGCAGTGAACAGAGGACTAGCGGGAGGGCCGACGAGCAGTACTTC.

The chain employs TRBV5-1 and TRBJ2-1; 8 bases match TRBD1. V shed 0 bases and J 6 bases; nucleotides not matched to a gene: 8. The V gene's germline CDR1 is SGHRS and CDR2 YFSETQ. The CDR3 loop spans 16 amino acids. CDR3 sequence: CASSLERTGTSNEQFF. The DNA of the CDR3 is TGCGCCAGCAGCTTGGAAAGGACAGGGACTTCCAATGAGCAGTTCTTC. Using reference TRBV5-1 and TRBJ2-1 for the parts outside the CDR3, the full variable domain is KAGVTQTPRYLIKTRGQQVTLSCSPISGHRSVSWYQQTPGQGLQFLFEYFSETQRNKGNFPGRFSGRQFSNSRSEMNVSTLELGDSALYLCASSLERTGTSNEQFFGPGTRLTVL.

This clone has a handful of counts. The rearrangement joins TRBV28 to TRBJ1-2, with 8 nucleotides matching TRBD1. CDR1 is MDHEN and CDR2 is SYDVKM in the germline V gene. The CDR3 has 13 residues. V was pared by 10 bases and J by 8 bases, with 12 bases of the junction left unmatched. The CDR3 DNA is TGTGCCACACGGACAGGGAATAATATAGGCTACACCTTC. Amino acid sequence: CATRTGNNIGYTF.

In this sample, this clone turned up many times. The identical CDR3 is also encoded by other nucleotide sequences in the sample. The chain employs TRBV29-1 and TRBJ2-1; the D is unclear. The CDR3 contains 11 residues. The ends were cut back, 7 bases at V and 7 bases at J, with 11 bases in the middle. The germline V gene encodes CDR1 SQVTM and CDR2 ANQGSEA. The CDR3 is CSASRDNEQFF. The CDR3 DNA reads TGCAGCGCGTCTCGAGATAATGAGCAGTTCTTC.

The CDR3 loop is CASAQGLGYGYTF. The CDR3 DNA is TGTGCCAGCGCACAGGGGCTTGGCTATGGCTACACCTTC. The chain uses TRBV9 and TRBJ1-2; the match to TRBD1 covers 7 bases. The V and J ends lost 7 bases and 4 bases, in that order; junction bases with no gene match: 7. The CDR3 loop spans 13 amino acids. Germline CDR1 reads SGDLS; CDR2 reads YYNGEE.